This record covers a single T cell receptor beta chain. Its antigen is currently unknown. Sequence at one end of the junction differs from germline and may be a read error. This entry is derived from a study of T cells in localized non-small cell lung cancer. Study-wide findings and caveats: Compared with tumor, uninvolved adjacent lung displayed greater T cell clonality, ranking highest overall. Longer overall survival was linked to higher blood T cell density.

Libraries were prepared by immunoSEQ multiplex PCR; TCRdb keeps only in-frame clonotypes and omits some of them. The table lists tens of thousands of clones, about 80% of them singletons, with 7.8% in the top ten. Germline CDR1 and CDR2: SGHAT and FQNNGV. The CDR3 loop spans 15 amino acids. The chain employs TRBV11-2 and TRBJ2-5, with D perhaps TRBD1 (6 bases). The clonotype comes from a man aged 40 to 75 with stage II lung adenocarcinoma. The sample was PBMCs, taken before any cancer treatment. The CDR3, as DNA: TGTGCCAGCAGCCCGAAGAGGACAGAAGAAGAGACCCGGTACTTC. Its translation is CASSPKRTEEETRYF.